A selection of T cell receptor beta chains follows, all from one sample in a study of blood T cell repertoires in COVID-19. Repertoires were generated with immunoSEQ multiplex PCR, while TCRdb's copy carries only in-frame clones and drops some. The sample yields 310,000 or so clones, 87% seen once. Material: PBMCs or T cells enriched from blood (not recorded which). All receptors come from a woman in her late teens or twenties who had recovered from COVID-19. Each CDR3 is given with its conserved first and last residue.

TRBV9	TRBJ2-7	CASSPGPPPTSTTYEQYF
TRBV6-5	TRBJ1-4	CASSYSRGSPNEKLFF
TRBV25-1	TRBJ1-1	CASRPGTGGWTEAFF
TRBV5-1	TRBJ1-6	CASRPDRGVSPLHF
TRBV5-1	TRBJ1-5	CASSLGASQPQHF
TRBV12-3/TRBV12-4	TRBJ2-2	CASSFIKTKMFF
TRBV2	TRBJ2-1	CASSEDFNNEQFF
TRBV15	TRBJ2-7	CATSRLQGTYEQYF
TRBV28	TRBJ2-2	CASSFSGRDTGELFF
TRBV6-2/TRBV6-3	TRBJ2-1	CASSYPGGAYFGQFF
TRBV4-1	TRBJ2-3	CASSQAQFTDTQYF
TRBV14	TRBJ1-6	CASSQASARTADYNSPLHF
TRBV7-9	TRBJ2-1	CASNKPSSGRRRDEQFF
TRBV15	TRBJ2-5	CATSRGGGGGETQYF
TRBV6-5	TRBJ1-1	CASSSRGTFEAFF
TRBV5-1	TRBJ2-6	CASRVGDSGANVLTF
TRBV5-4	TRBJ1-2	CASSPWDRGYYGYTF
TRBV7-2	TRBJ2-2	CASSPRAGSGELFF
TRBV28	TRBJ1-5	CASTSTQRSWPQHF
TRBV9	TRBJ1-1	CASSADRMNTEAFF
TRBV5-1	TRBJ2-1	CASSLAGAYNEQFF
TRBV12-5	TRBJ1-1	CASGITGAMNTEAFF
TRBV2	TRBJ2-3	CASSVLAGGTDTQYF
TRBV20-1	TRBJ1-2	CSASTGLAGYTF